This entry lists 18 T cell receptor beta chains sequenced from one sample in a study of cytomegalovirus exposure and HLA in healthy donors (dated by TCRdb to 2016 to 2017). The library was built by means of the immunoSEQ multiplex PCR assay. For the multiplex PCR, a mixture combining 60 forward primers for TCR Vbeta segments and 13 reverse primers for TCR Jbeta segments was used. The clones in this table, taken by TCRdb from immuneACCESS, are in-frame only. Not every clone is retained; where verified, under half of the shortfall comes from an unresolved V gene, and the cause of the rest is unknown. The sample table holds around 71,000 clones, of which around 66% were seen once. Roughly 15% of the sample belongs to the ten largest clones. Input material: PBMCs. The receptors shown here come from a male donor in good health and CMV-seropositive.

This chain links TRBV7-6 with TRBJ1-1; D might be TRBD1 (6 bases). The V gene's germline CDR1 is SGHVS and CDR2 FNYEAQ. The CDR3 has 14 amino acids. V was cut by 5 bases and J by 1 base, with 11 bases left in between. The DNA of the CDR3 is TGTGCCAGCAGCCCGGGGGGGCGGAACACTGAAGCTTTCTTT. This gives the protein CASSPGGRNTEAFF.

V gene TRBV5-4 combines with J gene TRBJ1-1; 7 nucleotides agree with TRBD1. Germline CDR1 and CDR2: SGHNT and YYREEE (reference sequence). V shed 4 bases, J shed 0 bases, and the junction held 6 bases outside the gene matches. The CDR3 contains 15 residues. In nucleotides, the CDR3 is TGTGCCAGCAGCCTGGAAGGGACAGTGAACACTGAAGCTTTCTTT. Protein: CASSLEGTVNTEAFF.

The chain carries TRBV7-9 and TRBJ1-1; maybe TRBD1 (6 bases). V gave up 2 bases and J gave up 1 base, with 11 bases separating them. This CDR3 is 15 amino acids long. The germline V gene has CDR1 SEHNR and CDR2 FQNEAQ (reference sequence). The chain's CDR3 is CASSLYRAENTEAFF. For the CDR3, the DNA is TGTGCCAGCAGCTTATACAGGGCGGAGAACACTGAAGCTTTCTTT.

Note on this clone: A junction end diverges from the germline sequence, so it may reflect a read error. The V call is TRBV11-3, the J call TRBJ1-4; no clear D gene. The germline CDR1 and CDR2 sequences are SGHNT and YENEEA. There are 13 residues in the CDR3. The CDR3 sequence is CASSRRVSERLFF. Written as DNA, the CDR3 is TGTGCCAGCAGTCGGAGGGTAAGTGAAAGACTGTTTTTT.

This clone was picked up many times. The V and J genes are TRBV19 and TRBJ1-4; 9 nucleotides agree with TRBD1. Germline V lookup: CDR1 LNHDA, CDR2 SQIVND (reference sequence). V lost 5 bases to trimming and J lost 6 bases; unmatched junction nucleotides: 7. The CDR3 spans 15 residues. CDR3 DNA: TGTGCCAGTAGTGTCTCCGGGACAGGGCATGAAAAACTGTTTTTT. This gives the protein CASSVSGTGHEKLFF.

In its sample, this clone was seen a few times. The chain joins TRBV27 to TRBJ2-7, with a tentative D call TRBD1 (6 bases). CDR3 length: 13 amino acids. Between the trimmed V and J ends, which lost 3 bases and 6 bases, there was a span of 12 bases. Germline CDR1 is MNHEY and CDR2 is SMNVEV (reference sequence). The CDR3 sequence is CASSFGGDVEQYF. The DNA for the CDR3 is TGTGCCAGCAGTTTTGGGGGCGATGTCGAGCAGTACTTC.

This clone was seen a single time. The chain recombines TRBV9 with TRBJ2-3; tentative D call: TRBD2 (7 bases). CDR1 SGDLS and CDR2 YYNGEE come from the germline V gene. The CDR3 extends over 14 amino acids. Between the trimmed V and J ends, which lost 4 bases and 4 bases, there was a span of 13 bases. In DNA form, the CDR3 reads TGTGCCAGCAGCCCTGGGGGGGGCCCAGATACGCAGTATTTT. It translates to CASSPGGGPDTQYF.

This CDR3 is CASSTQPLTGELFF. The CDR3 bases are TGTGCCAGTAGTACACAACCGCTCACCGGGGAGCTGTTTTTT. The chain combines TRBV19 with TRBJ2-2; D uncertain. V was shortened by 4 bases and J by 4 bases, with 10 bases between the two germline ends. CDR1 and CDR2 (germline): LNHDA, SQIVND (reference sequence). The CDR3 consists of 14 residues.

This clone was picked up a small number of times. This rearrangement joins TRBV6-6 to TRBJ1-5, with D possibly being TRBD1 (6 bases). Germline lookup yields CDR1 MNHNY and CDR2 SVGAGI (reference sequence). The V gene lost 2 bases and the J gene lost 13 bases, with 18 bases spanning the gap. The CDR3 loop spans 14 amino acids. The CDR3 sequence is CASSYATSDSTQHF. For the CDR3, the DNA is TGTGCCAGCAGTTACGCCACTTCGGACAGCACTCAGCATTTT.

The chain has TRBV15 and TRBJ2-3, with 13 bases that match TRBD2. From germline, CDR1 is LNHNV and CDR2 YYDKDF (reference sequence). J was trimmed by 2 bases and V by 5 bases; bases with no gene match: 4. CDR3 length equals 16 residues. In DNA, the CDR3 is TGTGCCACCAGCGCGGGACTAGCGGGGTCCACAGATACGCAGTATTTT. This gives the protein CATSAGLAGSTDTQYF.

This sequence joins TRBV7-3 and TRBJ1-4; the D is unclear. The ends were cut back, 2 bases at V and 4 bases at J, with 14 bases in the middle. The CDR3 extends over 16 amino acids. Germline V CDR1 and CDR2: SGHTA, FQGTGA. CDR3 region: CASSLFNLVSNEKLFF. In DNA, the CDR3 is TGTGCCAGCAGCTTATTCAATTTGGTCAGTAATGAAAAACTGTTTTTT.

On this clone itself: The germline gene is not matched at one end of the junction; a read error may be the cause. CDR3 amino acids: CASSPRRVAF. The DNA of the CDR3 is TGTGCCAGCAGCCCCCGGAGGGTAGCGTTT. The chain couples TRBV7-9 to TRBJ2-3; a weak D match, TRBD2 (6 bases). There are 10 residues in the CDR3. Germline CDR1 SEHNR, CDR2 FQNEAQ (reference sequence).

The V gene is TRBV28, the J gene TRBJ1-5, with a possible D match to TRBD1 (6 bases). The CDR3 sequence is 15 residues long. V was shortened by 2 bases and J by 2 bases, with 10 bases between the two germline ends. Germline V CDR1 and CDR2: MDHEN, SYDVKM. In DNA, the CDR3 is TGTGCCAGCAGTTTAGGGGGGGCCGGCAATCAGCCCCAGCATTTT. This translates into CASSLGGAGNQPQHF.

The chain combines TRBV5-1 with TRBJ1-4; D is perhaps TRBD1 (5 bases). The CDR3 contains 14 residues. Between the trimmed V and J ends, which lost 2 bases and 7 bases, there was a span of 12 bases. From germline, CDR1 is SGHRS and CDR2 YFSETQ. CDR3 residues: CASSFGQGREKLFF. CDR3 coding DNA: TGCGCCAGCAGCTTCGGGCAGGGTCGTGAAAAACTGTTTTTT.

There are a few counts of this clone. The CDR3 here is CASSYSWGQGHTIYF. CDR3 coding DNA: TGTGCCAGCAGTTACTCGTGGGGACAGGGTCACACCATATATTTT. This chain joins TRBV6-5 and TRBJ1-3, with 9 bases matching TRBD1. The CDR3 totals 15 residues. V lost 0 bases and J lost 8; bases outside the gene matches: 5. CDR1 is MNHEY and CDR2 is SVGAGI in the germline V gene.

This chain joins TRBV7-7 and TRBJ1-4; 7 bases agree with TRBD1. Trimming cost V 1 base and J 7 bases; bases outside gene matches: 15. Germline-derived CDR1 and CDR2 are SSHAT and FNYEAQ (reference sequence). The CDR3 consists of 18 residues. The CDR3 region is CASSLGLAQGKTGEKLFF. The CDR3 bases are TGTGCCAGCAGCTTAGGTTTGGCACAGGGGAAGACCGGTGAAAAACTGTTTTTT. The variable domain in full, with the rest retrieved from reference TRBV7-7 and TRBJ1-4, is GAGVSQSPRYKVTKRGQDVTLRCDPISSHATLYWYQQALGQGPEFLTYFNYEAQPDKSGLPSDRFSAERPEGSISTLTIQRTEQRDSAMYRCASSLGLAQGKTGEKLFFGSGTQLSVL.

This chain uses TRBV6-6 with TRBJ2-7, with D uncertain. The CDR3 length is 15 residues. The ends were cut back, 5 bases at V and 3 bases at J, with 17 bases in the middle. Germline CDR1 reads MNHNY; CDR2 reads SVGAGI (reference sequence). The CDR3 sequence: CASSSAFWHLYEQYF. The CDR3 nucleotides read TGTGCCAGCAGTAGTGCCTTTTGGCACCTCTACGAGCAGTACTTC.

This clone came up a few times. The chain combines TRBV13 with TRBJ1-1; TRBD1 matches 10 bases. The CDR3 has 16 amino acids. CDR1 is PRHDT, CDR2 FYEKMQ, per germline (reference sequence). The trim removed 2 bases at V and 3 bases at J, leaving 6 bases unmatched. In DNA form, the CDR3 reads TGTGCCAGCAGCTTATTCGGGACAGGGGAGGACACTGAAGCTTTCTTT. Protein: CASSLFGTGEDTEAFF. Variable domain in full (rest from reference TRBV13 and TRBJ1-1): AAGVIQSPRHLIKEKRETATLKCYPIPRHDTVYWYQQGPGQDPQFLISFYEKMQSDKGSIPDRFSAQQFSDYHSELNMSSLELGDSALYFCASSLFGTGEDTEAFFGQGTRLTVV.